A single sample gave rise to the 28 T cell receptor beta chains below, sequenced in a study of T cells in Graves' hyperthyroidism and ophthalmopathy. Researchers took RNA transcripts and amplified the TCR beta CDR3 regions from them. First-round RT-PCR with HTBI primers amplified the TCR CDR3 region. MiXCR, run by TCRdb on the multiplex PCR reads, gives a single entry per CDR3 protein. Among some 500,000 distinct CDR3 sequences listed, around 24% were seen once. Sequencing was done on a sample of blood. The receptors originated from a woman aged 25 to 39 with Graves' ophthalmopathy.

This chain connects TRBV5-1 to TRBJ2-3; the D is unclear. The germline CDR1 and CDR2 sequences are SGHRS and YFSETQ. There are 14 residues in the CDR3. The ends were cut back, 1 base at V and 4 bases at J, with 10 bases in the middle. CDR3 sequence: CASSLSPYADTQYF. CDR3 nucleotides: TGCGCCAGCAGCTTGAGCCCCTACGCAGATACGCAGTATTTT.

This clonotype was counted many times. The rearrangement uses TRBV4-3 and TRBJ1-2; D not resolved. The V end lost 0 bases, the J end lost 4 bases, and 15 bases lay between the germline ends. The CDR3 runs to 16 residues. CDR1 is LGHNA, CDR2 YSLEER, per germline. The CDR3 loop is CASSQDPQTLGYGYTF. The CDR3 DNA reads as TGCGCCAGCAGCCAAGATCCACAGACACTAGGCTATGGCTACACCTTC.

The chain employs TRBV24-1 and TRBJ2-2; perhaps TRBD2 as D (6 bases). Germline CDR1 reads KGHDR; CDR2 reads SFDVKD. The CDR3 length is 18 residues. V was shortened by 3 bases and J by 0 bases, with 16 bases between the two germline ends. The CDR3 DNA sequence: TGTGCCACCAGTGATCCTTTCGTAGCGGAGTCGAACACCGGGGAGCTGTTTTTT. Its protein product is CATSDPFVAESNTGELFF.

This clonotype was detected many times. The rearrangement joins TRBV7-9 to TRBJ1-1, with a tentative D call TRBD1 (6 bases). The germline V gene has CDR1 SEHNR and CDR2 FQNEAQ (reference sequence). V was clipped by 6 bases and J by 5 bases, with 16 bases between them. The CDR3 has 14 residues. For the CDR3, the DNA is TGTGCCAGCAGGGTGGACGGAGGGGGAACTGAAGCTTTCTTT. As protein: CASRVDGGGTEAFF.

The chain uses TRBV28 and TRBJ2-7, with a weak D call TRBD1 (6 bases). The germline V and J ends were trimmed by 6 bases and 0 bases, with 18 bases remaining between them. The CDR3 length is 16 residues. From germline, CDR1 is MDHEN and CDR2 SYDVKM. CDR3 in amino acids: CASSPEPTGRSYEQYF. CDR3 sequence (DNA): TGTGCCAGCAGCCCCGAACCGACAGGCCGCTCCTACGAGCAGTACTTC.

This clonotype was counted many times. CDR3: CACRDRDTGELFF. The CDR3 region has the DNA TGTGCCTGCCGGGACAGGGACACCGGGGAGCTGTTTTTT. The chain couples TRBV12-3 or TRBV12-4 to TRBJ2-2, with 9 bases fitting TRBD1. The CDR3 loop spans 13 amino acids. V gave up 11 bases and J gave up 3 bases; unmatched junction bases: 4.

The rearrangement joins TRBV7-2 to TRBJ2-7; 10 bases align to TRBD1. This CDR3 comprises 16 residues. CDR1 and CDR2 (germline): SGHTA, FQGNSA. The ends lost 3 bases at V and 7 bases at J; junction bases unmatched: 12. DNA of the CDR3: TGTGCCAGCAGCTTCGCTTCGACAGGGGGCCGAGGGGAGCAGTACTTC. Its protein is CASSFASTGGRGEQYF.

Only a few counts were recorded for this clonotype. Here the CDR3 reads CASSEGAGNGYTF. As DNA, the CDR3 is TGTGCCAGCAGTGAAGGAGCAGGGAACGGCTACACCTTC. The chain employs TRBV6-1 and TRBJ1-2, with D maybe TRBD1 (5 bases). Trimming took off 1 base at V and 8 bases at J, with 11 bases between the two ends. Germline CDR1 reads MNHNS; CDR2 reads SASEGT. The CDR3 is 13 residues long.

V usage is TRBV6-2 or TRBV6-3 and J usage is TRBJ2-2; D may be TRBD1 (6 bases). V was trimmed by 8 bases and J by 4 bases, leaving 26 bases between them. Germline CDR1 is MNHEY and CDR2 is SVGEGT. The CDR3 length is 18 residues. The CDR3, as DNA: TGTGCCAGCTCGTTCGGGCCGTCCTTTTGGACAGTCACCGGGGAGCTGTTTTTT. Protein sequence: CASSFGPSFWTVTGELFF.

This clonotype was detected many times. The chain is built from TRBV3-1 and TRBJ1-1, with unresolved D. The CDR3 has 14 residues. Germline CDR1 reads LGHDT; CDR2 reads YNNKEL (reference sequence). V lost 3 bases, J lost 1 base, and 9 bases lay in between. The CDR3 DNA reads TGTGCCAGCAGCCATGGCCAGGAGAACACTGAAGCTTTCTTT. Translating it yields CASSHGQENTEAFF.

V and J are TRBV6-1 and TRBJ1-5; D is uncertain. CDR3 length: 14 amino acids. Per the germline V gene, CDR1 is MNHNS and CDR2 is SASEGT. Trimming shortened V by 2 bases and J by 3 bases, and 8 bases separated the two germline ends. The chain's CDR3 is CASSEWTSNQPQHF. The DNA for the CDR3 is TGTGCCAGCAGTGAATGGACTTCCAATCAGCCCCAGCATTTT.

About this clonotype: A much bigger clone sits one base away, suggesting this may be a read error. V and J are TRBV18 and TRBJ1-2, with TRBD1 as a possible D gene (5 bases). This CDR3 has 14 residues. V lost 5 bases, J lost 4 bases, and 14 bases lay in between. Germline CDR1 is KGHSH and CDR2 is LQKENI. The CDR3: CASSKDRDRYGYTF. The CDR3 DNA reads TGTGCCAGCTCAAAAGACAGAGACCGCTATGGCTACACCTTC.

The chain carries TRBV7-2 and TRBJ2-7, with TRBD1 matching over 7 bases. From germline, CDR1 is SGHTA and CDR2 FQGNSA. CDR3 length: 14 residues. V dropped 7 bases and J dropped 3; count of bases not matched to a gene: 9. CDR3 DNA sequence: TGTGCCAGCAACGATAGGGGGCCCGACTACGAGCAGTACTTC. Its protein is CASNDRGPDYEQYF. The complete variable domain, with remaining parts taken from reference TRBV7-2 and TRBJ2-7, reads GAGVSQSPSNKVTEKGKDVELRCDPISGHTALYWYRQSLGQGLEFLIYFQGNSAPDKSGLPSDRFSAERTGGSVSTLTIQRTQQEDSAVYLCASNDRGPDYEQYFGPGTRLTVT.

This clonotype was counted many times. The J gene is TRBJ1-2, the V gene TRBV19; D is ambiguous. Between the trimmed V and J ends, which lost 5 bases and 2 bases, there was a span of 6 bases. The CDR3 runs to 12 residues. In germline, CDR1 is LNHDA, CDR2 SQIVND (reference sequence). The CDR3 DNA sequence: TGTGCCAGTAGTGGACGGAACTATGGCTACACCTTC. Translating it yields CASSGRNYGYTF.

CDR3: CASSASGLAYEQYF. DNA for the CDR3: TGTGCCAGCAGCGCCTCCGGCCTAGCCTACGAGCAGTACTTC. This chain joins TRBV7-9 and TRBJ2-7; D ambiguous. In germline, CDR1 is SEHNR, CDR2 FQNEAQ (reference sequence). CDR3 size: 14 residues. V lost 5 bases and J 2 bases, leaving 13 bases between the germline ends.

This clonotype was recorded a few times. V gene TRBV12-3 or TRBV12-4 combines with J gene TRBJ1-1, with TRBD1 as a possible D gene (5 bases). V lost 6 bases and J 3 bases, leaving 8 bases between the germline ends. This CDR3 spans 12 amino acids. In DNA form, the CDR3 reads TGTGCCAGCAGGATGACAGACACTGAAGCTTTCTTT. Its protein product is CASRMTDTEAFF.

This clonotype was recorded many times. V is TRBV7-2 and J is TRBJ2-5, with D possibly TRBD1 on 5 matching bases. The CDR3 spans 14 residues. The V gene's germline CDR1 is SGHTA and CDR2 FQGNSA. Trimming left V 4 bases short and J 0 bases short, with 9 bases between. DNA of the CDR3: TGTGCCAGCAGCTCCCAGGGTCACCAAGAGACCCAGTACTTC. Translating it yields CASSSQGHQETQYF.

This clonotype came up a few times. This sequence joins TRBV13 and TRBJ1-6; TRBD1 agrees at 8 bases. Per the germline V gene, CDR1 is PRHDT and CDR2 is FYEKMQ (reference sequence). V gave up 3 bases and J gave up 8 bases; unmatched junction bases: 3. CDR3 length equals 14 residues. The CDR3 protein is CASSLDRVYSPLHF. CDR3 in DNA: TGTGCCAGCAGCTTGGACAGGGTTTATTCACCCCTCCACTTT.

This clonotype was detected many times. The V gene is TRBV5-1, the J gene TRBJ2-7; D unclear. V dropped 1 base and J dropped 2 bases, with 10 bases sitting between them. Germline lookup yields CDR1 SGHRS and CDR2 YFSETQ. The CDR3 spans 14 residues. The CDR3 spells CASSLWIQTYEQYF. DNA for the CDR3: TGCGCCAGCAGCTTGTGGATCCAGACCTACGAGCAGTACTTC.

The chain is built from TRBV7-9 and TRBJ2-7; possible D gene TRBD1, 5 bases. CDR3 length equals 14 residues. Trimming cost V 1 base and J 5 bases, with 12 bases left between them. The germline V gene encodes CDR1 SEHNR and CDR2 FQNEAQ (reference sequence). The CDR3 loop reads CASSLVQGHHEQYF. In DNA form, the CDR3 reads TGTGCCAGCAGCTTAGTCCAGGGTCACCACGAGCAGTACTTC. Together with reference TRBV7-9 and TRBJ2-7, the CDR3 gives the full variable domain: DTGVSQNPRHKITKRGQNVTFRCDPISEHNRLYWYRQTLGQGPEFLTYFQNEAQLEKSRLLSDRFSAERPKGSFSTLEIQRTEQGDSAMYLCASSLVQGHHEQYFGPGTRLTVT.

This clonotype has at least ten counts. The gene calls are TRBV6-5 and TRBJ1-2, with 8 bases aligning to TRBD1. This CDR3 spans 15 amino acids. Germline V lookup: CDR1 MNHEY, CDR2 SVGAGI. V dropped 4 bases and J dropped 3; count of bases not matched to a gene: 7. CDR3 amino acids: CASSSGQGGHYGYTF. In DNA, the CDR3 is TGTGCCAGCAGTTCAGGACAGGGAGGCCACTATGGCTACACCTTC.

The gene calls are TRBV12-3 or TRBV12-4 and TRBJ1-1, with 8 positions matching TRBD1. The CDR3 consists of 18 residues. V shed 4 bases and J 0 bases; nucleotides not matched to a gene: 13. CDR3 nucleotides: TGTGCCAGCAGTTCCGGGACAGGTTTTATCGGGATGAACACTGAAGCTTTCTTT. This codes for CASSSGTGFIGMNTEAFF.

The chain is built from TRBV2 and TRBJ1-5; D perhaps matches TRBD1 (6 bases). Germline assignment: CDR1 SNHLY and CDR2 FYNNEI. The CDR3 runs 14 residues. Trimming took 6 bases from V and 6 from J, leaving 15 bases between them. The CDR3 nucleotides read TGTGCCAGCAGCGTCCGGGACAAAGTTCAGCCCCAGCATTTT. It encodes CASSVRDKVQPQHF.

The chain carries TRBV11-2 and TRBJ2-5; D remains unclear. This CDR3 region has 13 residues. With 0 bases removed from V and 2 bases from J, the gap between germline ends came to 4 bases. CDR1 and CDR2 (germline): SGHAT, FQNNGV. CDR3 in DNA: TGTGCCAGCAGCTTAGATGTTCAAGAGACCCAGTACTTC. Translated, it gives CASSLDVQETQYF.

A remark on this clonotype: One end of the junction is discordant with germline, which a read error may explain. The genes are TRBV7-8 and TRBJ2-7, with D hard to call. CDR3 length: 13 residues. The germline CDR1 and CDR2 sequences are SGHVS and FQNEAQ. DNA of the CDR3: TGTGCCAGCAGCTTAGCCCGCTCCTACAAGCAGTACTTC. It codes for CASSLARSYKQYF.

This clonotype was detected a few times. This sequence may be a read error, since a much larger clone differs from it by one base. The V and J genes are TRBV29-1 and TRBJ1-1, with TRBD1 matching 7 bases. Per the germline V gene, CDR1 is SQVTM and CDR2 is ANQGSEA. The CDR3 extends over 13 amino acids. The CDR3 loop is CSSQGTWNTEACF. The CDR3 nucleotides are TGCAGCTCACAGGGGACTTGGAACACTGAAGCTTGCTTT.

This clonotype was recorded at least ten times. The J gene is TRBJ1-3, the V gene TRBV9, with D unclear. V was cut by 1 base and J by 0 bases, with 5 bases left in between. Germline CDR1 is SGDLS and CDR2 is YYNGEE. This CDR3 is 14 amino acids long. CDR3 in amino acids: CASSVMGSGNTIYF. CDR3 coding DNA: TGTGCCAGCAGCGTAATGGGCTCTGGAAACACCATATATTTT.

The rearrangement links TRBV12-3 or TRBV12-4 to TRBJ1-5; D is undetermined. The CDR3 length is 14 residues. V was clipped by 3 bases and J by 3 bases, with 9 bases between them. CDR3 bases: TGTGCCAGCAGTTTCACAGCACCCAATCAGCCCCAGCATTTT. Translation: CASSFTAPNQPQHF.